This passage covers 16 T cell receptor beta chains from one sample sequenced in a study of HIV-infected children after antiretroviral therapy interruption (dated by TCRdb to about 2019). The treatment or condition label of this sample denotes: PENTA 11 planned treatment interruption arm or continuous ART arm. Libraries were made using 3' RACE. Sequenced on an Illumina MiSeq. TCR libraries were generated from RNA by a 3' RACE protocol incorporating unique molecular identifiers so that PCR amplification bias could be corrected. The raw public data were reprocessed by TCRdb itself: fastp quality trimming at Q25, MiXCR clonotype calling, in-frame beta chains only. Under each unique CDR3 protein, matching rows form one entry showing the most common genes and DNA. The sample contains roughly 46,000 distinct CDR3 sequences, roughly 4% of them found a single time. Almost 0.7% of the sample lies in the top ten.

Material: CD45RA+ CD4+ T cells from PBMCs, pooled from several time points, obtained from a donor given antiretroviral therapy, either interrupted or continuous. The cell subset or site label for this specimen denotes: naive CD4+ CD45RA+ CD45RO- T cells. The receptors derive from a pool of human donors with HIV.

This clonotype showed up just a few times. This chain joins TRBV29-1 and TRBJ2-7; 11 nucleotides align to TRBD1. The CDR3 is 13 residues long. Germline loops: CDR1 SQVTM, CDR2 ANQGSEA. V trimming: 6 bases; J trimming: 7 bases; junction bases outside the gene matches: 8. CDR3 loop: CSVSGQGAGEQYF. The CDR3 region has the DNA TGCAGCGTCTCCGGACAGGGGGCAGGGGAGCAGTACTTC.

This clonotype was detected ten times or more. Germline and junction disagree at one end, which may indicate a read error. J is TRBJ1-6 and V is TRBV4-1; 7 positions match TRBD1. Germline CDR1 and CDR2: MGHRA and YSYEKL. The CDR3 spans 13 residues. This CDR3 is CASSEDRVSPLHF. The CDR3 region has the DNA TGCGCCAGCAGCGAAGACAGGGTTTCACCCCTCCACTTT.

This clonotype was detected many times. V usage is TRBV12-3 or TRBV12-4 and J usage is TRBJ1-1; D unclear. CDR3 length: 12 residues. V was shortened by 6 bases and J by 5 bases, with 10 bases between the two germline ends. CDR3 protein: CASSLWWTEAFF. CDR3 nucleotides: TGTGCCAGCAGCCTCTGGTGGACTGAAGCTTTCTTT.

The chain carries TRBV12-5 and TRBJ1-1; D call uncertain. Between the trimmed V and J ends, which lost 0 bases and 11 bases, there was a span of 25 bases. Germline V CDR1 and CDR2: LGHNT, FRNRAP. The CDR3 loop spans 17 amino acids. The chain's CDR3 is CASGLVPRPPAFGMAFF. The CDR3 DNA reads TGTGCTAGTGGTTTGGTACCTCGACCCCCGGCTTTCGGGATGGCTTTCTTT.

The table lists this clonotype with many counts. CDR3 amino acids: CASSSSGGADTQYF. DNA of the CDR3: TGTGCCAGCAGCTCTAGCGGGGGGGCAGATACGCAGTATTTT. The chain employs TRBV3-1 and TRBJ2-3; 12 positions agree with TRBD2. J gave up 4 bases and V 5 bases, and 1 base lay outside the gene matches. Germline loops: CDR1 LGHDT, CDR2 YNNKEL (reference sequence). This CDR3 is 14 amino acids long.

The V gene is TRBV6-1, the J gene TRBJ2-7, with no clear D. V dropped 7 bases and J dropped 7 bases, with 14 bases sitting between them. CDR1 is MNHNS and CDR2 is SASEGT in the germline V gene. The CDR3 loop spans 12 amino acids. The CDR3 nucleotides read TGTGCCAGCATCGACACTCTAGGGGAGCAGTACTTC. Residues: CASIDTLGEQYF.

This chain connects TRBV20-1 to TRBJ1-1, with a tentative D call TRBD1 (5 bases). The CDR3 has 14 residues. Germline CDR1 DFQATT, CDR2 SNEGSKA (reference sequence). The germline V and J ends were trimmed by 5 bases and 6 bases, with 19 bases remaining between them. This CDR3 reads CSAGGQLGGAEAFF. Written as DNA, the CDR3 is TGCAGTGCTGGTGGACAATTGGGGGGTGCTGAAGCTTTCTTT.

This clonotype was recorded many times. V gene TRBV5-1 combines with J gene TRBJ1-6; D not certain. The V end was cut by 0 bases, the J end by 9 bases, with 10 bases between. This CDR3 contains 14 residues. Germline CDR1 and CDR2: SGHRS and YFSETQ. The CDR3 DNA sequence: TGCGCCAGCAGCTTGGCGGCAGAAGGTTCACCCCTCCACTTT. Encoded protein: CASSLAAEGSPLHF.

This clonotype was seen at least ten times. The rearrangement links TRBV28 to TRBJ2-3, with D uncertain. Trimming shortened V by 7 bases and J by 1 base, and 9 bases separated the two germline ends. This CDR3 spans 13 amino acids. CDR1 and CDR2 (germline): MDHEN, SYDVKM. CDR3 coding DNA: TGTGCCAGCACTCCCGACGGCACAGATACGCAGTATTTT. This translates into CASTPDGTDTQYF.

This clonotype was counted only a few times. The chain uses TRBV10-1 and TRBJ2-1; the match to TRBD1 covers 9 bases. CDR1 and CDR2 from the germline V gene are WNHNN and SYGVQD (reference sequence). The CDR3 spans 17 residues. J lost 8 bases, V lost 0 bases, and 11 bases had no gene match. CDR3 nucleotides: TGCGCCAGCAGTGAGTCGTTAGGACAGGGGAGACGGTATGAGCAGTTCTTC. Protein product: CASSESLGQGRRYEQFF.

This clonotype was seen a few times. The chain combines TRBV11-3 with TRBJ1-3, with TRBD1 identical over 8 bases. Germline CDR1 and CDR2: SGHNT and YENEEA. V lost 5 bases, J lost 4 bases, and 7 bases stayed unmatched. This CDR3 spans 15 amino acids. DNA for the CDR3: TGTGCCAGCAGCACCCCTTCAGGGGGCGGAAACACCATATATTTT. It encodes CASSTPSGGGNTIYF.

At least ten counts were recorded for this clonotype. The chain has TRBV6-2 or TRBV6-3 and TRBJ1-3; D remains ambiguous. The CDR3 extends over 15 amino acids. The germline V and J ends were trimmed by 7 bases and 0 bases, with 13 bases remaining between them. Germline values: CDR1 MNHEY, CDR2 SVGEGT. CDR3 coding DNA: TGTGCCAGCACTACAGACCGGGGCTCTGGAAACACCATATATTTT. Protein: CASTTDRGSGNTIYF.

This clonotype was found many times. The chain is built from TRBV9 and TRBJ2-3; 9 bases fit TRBD2. J gave up 1 base and V 1 base, and 4 bases lay outside the gene matches. Germline CDR1 and CDR2: SGDLS and YYNGEE. The CDR3 is 16 amino acids. The CDR3 here is CASSVMERGGTDTQYF. CDR3 in DNA: TGTGCCAGCAGCGTAATGGAGCGGGGGGGCACAGATACGCAGTATTTT.

This clonotype was counted many times. The chain links TRBV3-1 to TRBJ2-3; TRBD2 agrees at 7 bases. CDR1 is LGHDT, CDR2 YNNKEL, per germline (reference sequence). The CDR3 contains 16 residues. The V segment lost 0 bases and the J segment 1 base; nucleotides outside the gene matches: 4. CDR3 coding DNA: TGTGCCAGCAGCCAAGAGCGGGGGATACGCACAGATACGCAGTATTTT. Translation: CASSQERGIRTDTQYF.

This clonotype was counted ten times or more. V is TRBV20-1 and J is TRBJ2-3; 9 bases match TRBD2. CDR1 and CDR2 (germline): DFQATT, SNEGSKA (reference sequence). The V and J ends lost 5 bases and 3 bases, in that order; junction bases with no gene match: 9. CDR3 size: 15 residues. The CDR3 reads CSAPRGLARTDTQYF. The CDR3 nucleotides read TGCAGTGCTCCGAGAGGACTAGCGAGAACAGATACGCAGTATTTT.

The chain links TRBV7-9 to TRBJ1-6; the match to TRBD1 covers 9 bases. The CDR3 has 18 amino acids. The V segment lost 4 bases and the J segment 7 bases; nucleotides outside the gene matches: 14. CDR1 is SEHNR, CDR2 FQNEAQ, per germline (reference sequence). This CDR3 is CASSYSDRGLGRNSPLHF. The CDR3 DNA follows: TGTGCCAGCAGCTACTCGGACAGGGGATTGGGTAGGAATTCACCCCTCCACTTT.